This T cell receptor (beta chain) was recovered during a study of cytomegalovirus exposure and HLA in healthy donors. CDR3 length equals 15 residues. CDR1 and CDR2 (germline): SQVTM, ANQGSEA. Trimming at V came to 4 bases and at J to 6 bases, leaving 10 bases not matched to a gene. The study ran its PCR with 60 Vbeta and 13 Jbeta primers. The data were produced by immunoSEQ multiplex PCR, yet TCRdb's version contains in-frame clones alone and is incomplete. The profile shows about 130,000 clones, around 86% of them singletons. The sample consisted of PBMCs. The chain links TRBV29-1 to TRBJ1-4; TRBD1 matches at 8 bases. The origin of this receptor is a man between 18 and 35 years old in good health and CMV-seronegative. CDR3 sequence (DNA): TGCAGCGTTGGGTCATATGGGACAGGCTATGAAAAACTGTTTTTT. This gives the protein CSVGSYGTGYEKLFF.